The 20 T cell receptor beta chains presented below share a single source sample, sequenced in a study of beta chain features in type 1 diabetes. The study reverse transcribed the entire isolated RNA, so it sequenced expressed TCRB transcripts. Only in-frame clones appear in the TCRdb table, and some are missing; sequencing was by immunoSEQ multiplex PCR. Of some 230,000 clones in the sample, about 9.3% were seen once. Sequenced sample: naive CD4+ T cells from blood. These receptors were collected from a woman aged 18-30 years in good health.

This chain uses TRBV6-5 with TRBJ2-1, with TRBD2 matching 11 bases. The V gene's germline CDR1 is MNHEY and CDR2 SVGAGI. The CDR3 sequence is 15 residues long. Trimming cost V 6 bases and J 7 bases; bases outside gene matches: 8. CDR3 sequence reads: CASSLRLAGRNEQFF. CDR3 DNA: TGTGCCAGCAGCCTTAGACTAGCGGGAAGGAATGAGCAGTTCTTC.

The gene calls are TRBV5-4 and TRBJ2-5; D ambiguous. This CDR3 has 15 amino acids. Germline V gives CDR1 SGHNT, CDR2 YYREEE (reference sequence). Trimming took off 0 bases at V and 3 bases at J, with 12 bases between the two ends. CDR3 in amino acids: CASSLAATSEETQYF. The DNA for the CDR3 is TGTGCCAGCAGCTTGGCCGCTACCAGCGAAGAGACCCAGTACTTC.

This clone was observed a handful of times. The CDR3 loop reads CASSPTGDSYNEQFF. The CDR3 DNA reads TGTGCCAGCTCACCAACAGGGGACTCCTACAATGAGCAGTTCTTC. V gene TRBV18 combines with J gene TRBJ2-1; TRBD1 agrees at 7 bases. Germline V CDR1 and CDR2: KGHSH, LQKENI. Trimming at V came to 2 bases and at J to 0 bases, leaving 1 base not matched to a gene. The CDR3 is made up of 15 amino acids.

The chain has TRBV30 and TRBJ1-2, with D unresolved. V was cut by 4 bases and J by 6 bases, with 6 bases left in between. CDR3 length equals 10 residues. The germline V gene encodes CDR1 GTSNPN and CDR2 SVGIG (reference sequence). Here the CDR3 reads CAWNGDGYTF. The CDR3 DNA reads TGTGCCTGGAACGGGGATGGCTACACCTTC.

J is TRBJ2-2 and V is TRBV18; 9 nucleotides align to TRBD1. Trimming at V came to 6 bases and at J to 4 bases, leaving 9 bases not matched to a gene. This CDR3 region has 16 residues. Germline-derived CDR1 and CDR2 are KGHSH and LQKENI. The CDR3 protein is CASSPSGTGITGELFF. CDR3 nucleotides: TGTGCCAGCTCGCCAAGCGGGACAGGGATCACCGGGGAGCTGTTTTTT.

This rearrangement joins TRBV7-9 to TRBJ2-5; D unresolved. The V end lost 4 bases, the J end lost 3 bases, and 27 bases lay between the germline ends. Germline-derived CDR1 and CDR2 are SEHNR and FQNEAQ (reference sequence). The CDR3 consists of 19 residues. This CDR3 reads CASSYPPSWAAASKETQYF. The CDR3 region has the DNA TGTGCCAGCAGCTACCCACCGTCCTGGGCCGCCGCCTCCAAAGAGACCCAGTACTTC.

This clone has just a few counts. The same CDR3 can be traced to other DNA sequences in this sample. This chain links TRBV7-9 with TRBJ2-1, with TRBD1 identical over 7 bases. Germline loops: CDR1 SEHNR, CDR2 FQNEAQ (reference sequence). V lost 5 bases, J lost 4 bases, and 2 bases stayed unmatched. CDR3 length: 13 amino acids. The CDR3 nucleotides are TGTGCCAGCAGCCCGGGACAGTACAATGAGCAGTTCTTC. This sequence encodes CASSPGQYNEQFF. Full variable domain (missing parts from reference TRBV7-9 and TRBJ2-1): DTGVSQNPRHKITKRGQNVTFRCDPISEHNRLYWYRQTLGQGPEFLTYFQNEAQLEKSRLLSDRFSAERPKGSFSTLEIQRTEQGDSAMYLCASSPGQYNEQFFGPGTRLTVL.

This clone has more than one count but fewer than ten. The rearrangement links TRBV10-3 to TRBJ2-7; 8 nucleotides align to TRBD2. CDR1 and CDR2 (germline): ENHRY, SYGVKD. The CDR3 extends over 15 amino acids. The junction had 11 bases not matched to a gene; V was cut back by 10 bases and J by 0 bases. This chain's CDR3 is CATTSTSGSSYEQYF. CDR3 DNA sequence: TGTGCCACAACCTCCACGAGCGGGAGCTCCTACGAGCAGTACTTC.

This clone was recorded a few times. The V call is TRBV27, the J call TRBJ2-2; 7 bases are a match to TRBD1. The junction had 7 bases not matched to a gene; V was cut back by 7 bases and J by 5 bases. Germline CDR1 is MNHEY and CDR2 is SMNVEV (reference sequence). The CDR3 loop spans 14 amino acids. CDR3 sequence reads: CASNPHRGTGELFF. In DNA form, the CDR3 reads TGTGCCAGCAACCCTCACAGGGGAACCGGGGAGCTGTTTTTT.

The chain carries TRBV29-1 and TRBJ2-2; D possibly corresponds to TRBD2 (5 bases). There are 15 residues in the CDR3. From germline, CDR1 is SQVTM and CDR2 ANQGSEA. Trimming took 0 bases from V and 6 from J, leaving 14 bases between them. The CDR3 is CSVEEFGVGPGELFF. The CDR3 nucleotides are TGCAGCGTTGAAGAGTTCGGGGTAGGTCCCGGGGAGCTGTTTTTT.

This clone has just a few counts. The V call is TRBV5-1, the J call TRBJ2-3, with no clear D. The CDR3 extends over 15 amino acids. Germline lookup yields CDR1 SGHRS and CDR2 YFSETQ. Trimming stripped 4 bases from V and 2 bases from J, with 14 bases between. DNA of the CDR3: TGCGCCAGCAGCCTAGGAAAAAGGATCACAGATACGCAGTATTTT. Its protein product is CASSLGKRITDTQYF.

This clone has a handful of counts. This chain uses TRBV5-1 with TRBJ2-7; no clear D. V lost 3 bases to trimming and J lost 6 bases, with 13 bases between them. The CDR3 totals 13 residues. Germline V gene sequence: CDR1 SGHRS, CDR2 YFSETQ. CDR3 DNA: TGCGCCAGCAGCTCCGCGGTTACTGGCGAGCAGTACTTC. It is translated as CASSSAVTGEQYF.

The chain combines TRBV6-1 with TRBJ2-7; a weak D match, TRBD2 (5 bases). Per the germline V gene, CDR1 is MNHNS and CDR2 is SASEGT. The CDR3 covers 14 residues. Trimming pared 8 bases from V and 0 bases from J, leaving 14 bases between. CDR3 sequence reads: CASGRTSFSYEQYF. The CDR3 DNA sequence: TGTGCCAGCGGACGAACTAGTTTCTCCTACGAGCAGTACTTC.

The V gene is TRBV5-1, the J gene TRBJ2-7; weak D call: TRBD2 (5 bases). CDR1 and CDR2 from the germline V gene are SGHRS and YFSETQ. Trimming cost V 0 bases and J 0 bases, with 10 bases left between them. CDR3 length: 15 residues. CDR3 coding DNA: TGCGCCAGCAGCTTGGTCGGGGTAGGCTCCTACGAGCAGTACTTC. It is translated as CASSLVGVGSYEQYF. The whole variable domain, remainder taken from reference TRBV5-1 and TRBJ2-7, is KAGVTQTPRYLIKTRGQQVTLSCSPISGHRSVSWYQQTPGQGLQFLFEYFSETQRNKGNFPGRFSGRQFSNSRSEMNVSTLELGDSALYLCASSLVGVGSYEQYFGPGTRLTVT.

In this sample, this clone turned up many times. V usage is TRBV19 and J usage is TRBJ1-1; the D gene is possibly TRBD1 (6 bases). Trimming shortened V by 3 bases and J by 11 bases, and 13 bases separated the two germline ends. CDR3 length: 12 amino acids. Germline lookup yields CDR1 LNHDA and CDR2 SQIVND (reference sequence). CDR3 DNA: TGTGCCAGTAGTATTCGGGCAGGGGCCGCTTTCTTT. Its protein product is CASSIRAGAAFF.

The chain combines TRBV6-1 with TRBJ1-2, with no clear D. Per germline, CDR1 MNHNS and CDR2 SASEGT. The CDR3 consists of 13 residues. Trimming cost V 5 bases and J 1 base, with 8 bases left between them. CDR3 DNA sequence: TGTGCCAGCAGTCCCACAGTTAACTATGGCTACACCTTC. Translating it yields CASSPTVNYGYTF.

This clone was observed a handful of times. The CDR3 spells CASSEGQGLQETQYF. In DNA form, the CDR3 reads TGTGCCAGCAGTGAGGGACAGGGACTACAAGAGACCCAGTACTTC. V usage is TRBV2 and J usage is TRBJ2-5, with TRBD1 matching over 9 bases. J was trimmed by 2 bases and V by 3 bases; bases with no gene match: 4. The CDR3 runs 15 residues. The germline V gene has CDR1 SNHLY and CDR2 FYNNEI.

This clone was detected only a few times. This sequence joins TRBV5-1 and TRBJ2-3; TRBD2 is a possible D gene (5 bases). The CDR3 has 14 amino acids. The germline gives CDR1 SGHRS, CDR2 YFSETQ. V was clipped by 4 bases and J by 6 bases, with 15 bases between them. CDR3 protein: CASSLGSVVDTQYF. CDR3 coding DNA: TGCGCCAGCAGCCTAGGGAGTGTTGTCGATACGCAGTATTTT. The whole variable domain, filled in from reference TRBV5-1 and TRBJ2-3, reads KAGVTQTPRYLIKTRGQQVTLSCSPISGHRSVSWYQQTPGQGLQFLFEYFSETQRNKGNFPGRFSGRQFSNSRSEMNVSTLELGDSALYLCASSLGSVVDTQYFGPGTRLTVL.

The table lists this clone with a few counts. V and J are TRBV7-9 and TRBJ2-2, with D possibly TRBD1 on 6 matching bases. This CDR3 spans 15 amino acids. Germline V gives CDR1 SEHNR, CDR2 FQNEAQ (reference sequence). V was cut by 7 bases and J by 2 bases, with 14 bases left in between. The CDR3 bases are TGTGCCAGCAATGTGATAGGGGGAAACACCGGGGAGCTGTTTTTT. It specifies CASNVIGGNTGELFF.

A few counts support this clone. The chain uses TRBV14 and TRBJ1-1; TRBD1 is a possible D gene (6 bases). The CDR3 covers 17 residues. V was clipped by 2 bases and J by 1 base, with 17 bases between them. In germline, CDR1 is SGHDN, CDR2 FVKESK. CDR3 bases: TGTGCCAGCAGCCAACTCTTTGGGGGCGAAGGGAACACTGAAGCTTTCTTT. Its translation: CASSQLFGGEGNTEAFF.